This T cell receptor beta chain is drawn from a study of cytomegalovirus exposure and HLA in healthy donors. Study observations and caveats: Later analysis demonstrated an association between a missense DCLRE1C variant and TCR beta V- and J-gene trimming.

The CDR3 length is 15 residues. The V segment lost 3 bases and the J segment 2 bases; nucleotides outside the gene matches: 6. Germline V gene sequence: CDR1 SGDLS, CDR2 YYNGEE. Points on this clone: Its specificity is not known.

13 Jbeta primers and 60 Vbeta primers were used for the PCR. Produced via immunoSEQ multiplex PCR; TCRdb's table is partial and in-frame only. Of around 280,000 clones in the sample, roughly 89% are singletons; the top ten hold 2% to 3%. This rearrangement joins TRBV9 to TRBJ2-3; 7 bases fit TRBD1. The clonotype originates from a woman aged 18-29 years in good health and CMV-seronegative. Material for sequencing was PBMCs. The CDR3 protein is CASSGQGSLTDTQYF. The CDR3 DNA sequence: TGTGCCAGCAGCGGACAGGGATCTCTCACAGATACGCAGTATTTT.